This T cell receptor beta chain stems from a study of control samples from healthy donors and cancer patients. J gave up 1 base and V 6 bases, and 18 bases lay outside the gene matches. The CDR3 runs 20 residues. Per the germline V gene, CDR1 is WSHSY and CDR2 is SAAADI. Here immunoSEQ multiplex PCR was the method, and the copy in TCRdb shows in-frame clones only, minus some. The table has 100,000 to 150,000 clones, roughly 91% seen once; the top ten hold over 6.5%. The receptor comes from a man aged 40-50 years in good health. The chain uses TRBV10-2 and TRBJ2-3; 11 nucleotides agree with TRBD2. The sample taken for sequencing was blood. DNA of the CDR3: TGCGCCAGCAGGGCCCTGACACTAGCGGGGGACCTGATTGGCACAGATACGCAGTATTTT. This sequence encodes CASRALTLAGDLIGTDTQYF.